The T cell receptor beta chain described here comes from a study of cytomegalovirus exposure and HLA in healthy donors. V was pared by 3 bases and J by 0 bases, with 4 bases of the junction left unmatched. There are 16 residues in the CDR3. From germline, CDR1 is LNHDA and CDR2 SQIVND (reference sequence). In the case of this clone: Its antigen is still unknown.

Libraries were prepared by immunoSEQ multiplex PCR; TCRdb keeps only in-frame clonotypes and omits some of them. Of about 120,000 clones listed, approximately 89% are singletons. Overall study findings and caveats: The study listed roughly 150 cytomegalovirus-associated TCR beta chains. CMV antigen specificity was confirmed in vitro for three CMV-associated chains. The majority of TCR sequences were rare, yet some public TCRs appeared in many donors.

The material sequenced was PBMCs. The receptor's source is a woman aged 18 to 35 in good health and CMV-seronegative. The gene calls are TRBV19 and TRBJ1-5; 8 bases are shared with TRBD1. CDR3 bases: TGTGCCAGTAGTATGACAGGGGCCATTAGCAATCAGCCCCAGCATTTT. Translated, it gives CASSMTGAISNQPQHF.